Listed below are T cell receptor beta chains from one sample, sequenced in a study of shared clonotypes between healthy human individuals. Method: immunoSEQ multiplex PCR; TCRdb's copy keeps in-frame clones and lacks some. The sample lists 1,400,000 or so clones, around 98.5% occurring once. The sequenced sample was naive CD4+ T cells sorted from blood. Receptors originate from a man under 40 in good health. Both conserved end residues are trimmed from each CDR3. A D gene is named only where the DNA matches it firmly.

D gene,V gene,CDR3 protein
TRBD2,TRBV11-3,ASSLSGSGLDTQY
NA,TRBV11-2,ASTRLSGTYEQY
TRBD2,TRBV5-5,ASSPLGTSGIGSYNEQF
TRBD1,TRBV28,ASSFSGPGQLGHQPQH
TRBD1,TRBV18,ASSPPDRGVWTQY
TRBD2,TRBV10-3,AISPAQPGLAGNTGELF
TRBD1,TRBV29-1,SVKDRGASLGF
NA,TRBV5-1,ASSLRTANTEAF
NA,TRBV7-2,ASSLVVTVQETQY
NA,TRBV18,ASSPLGEGTEAF
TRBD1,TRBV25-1,ASSEASTGKTEAF
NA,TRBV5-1,ASSPRVVSPGELF
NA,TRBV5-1,ASSSIHHGYT
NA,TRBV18,ASSPRPGGTEAF
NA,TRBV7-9,ASSLSREFNEQF
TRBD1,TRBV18,ASSPVTGTQETQY
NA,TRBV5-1,ASSFDGVNTGELF
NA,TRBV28,ASSLTPVSVTGELF
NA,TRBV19,ASTGQSRVGELF
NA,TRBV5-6,ASSLNPNQPQH
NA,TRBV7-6,ATHSGVTSYNEQF
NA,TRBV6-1,ASNFLEKLF
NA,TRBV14,ASSTGLVGEQY
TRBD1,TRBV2,ASVRDRDTDTQY
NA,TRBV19,ASSGEGRSNQPQH
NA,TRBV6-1,ASSYRVFNPYEQY
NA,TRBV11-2,ASSPRQFGANVLT
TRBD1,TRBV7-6,ASSRGTANTEAF
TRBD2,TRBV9,ASSPGLAAYEQY
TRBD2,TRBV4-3,ASSPTSGSGPGY
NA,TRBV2,ASSAETRNEQY
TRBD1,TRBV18,ASSPGDRGYEQY
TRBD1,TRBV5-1,ASRPGQAYEQY
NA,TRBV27,ATKATGNYGYT
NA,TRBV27,ASSPTGPTNKAF
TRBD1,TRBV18,ASSPGTGAYEQY
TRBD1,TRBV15,ATSRDTRTGGKYEQY
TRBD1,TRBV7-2,ASSSDRGQAARETQY
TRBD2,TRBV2,ASDPTSGGNYEQY
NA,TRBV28,ASSFVHSSSYEQY
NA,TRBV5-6,ASSFTSVGDQPQH
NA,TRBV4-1,ASSQDGIRGVGNTGELF
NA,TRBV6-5,ASSYTGQKTQY
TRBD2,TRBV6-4,ASSEESGRFHEQY
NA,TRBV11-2,ASSLGGGYEQY
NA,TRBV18,ASSPGRTKAF
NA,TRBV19,ASSIAGARTQY
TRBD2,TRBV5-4,ASSPRVSLAGGYEQF
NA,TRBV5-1,ASGRQDHQETQY
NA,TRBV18,ASSPSGQGYGYT
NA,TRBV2,ASRKGRGTYYEQY
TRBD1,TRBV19,ASSMDRVSTDTQY
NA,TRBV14,ASSQSDYNTGELF
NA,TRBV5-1,ASSLTGRPTGELF
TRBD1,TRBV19,ASSMFRGTAEAF
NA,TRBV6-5,ASTTDGSGANVLT
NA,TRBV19,ASSRPAPGKLGELF
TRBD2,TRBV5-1,ASRTGTSYSRGFNEQF